A selection of T cell receptor beta chains follows, all from one sample in a study of CD8+ T cells in alopecia areata. TCRdb's table, derived via immunoSEQ multiplex PCR, lists solely in-frame clones and lacks some. Of 150,000 to 250,000 clones listed, over 45% are singletons. Source: CD4+ T cells sorted from blood, taken at week 24, from a patient treated with tofacitinib. The receptor set was obtained from a human donor with alopecia areata. The CDR3 runs from the conserved cysteine through the conserved F or W. Fields, in order: V gene, D gene, J gene, clone size, CDR3 DNA, CDR3 protein. The D gene is left open where the match is weak. Clone size is shown for a subset of rows, as once, few, many or a class of expanded clone.

v_gene: TRBV7-8; d_gene: TRBD1; j_gene: TRBJ2-4; abundance: .; CDR3nt: TGTGCCAGCAGCTTAGCGGACAGGGGGCCGTATATGTTGGCCAAAAACATTCAGTACTTC; CDR3aa: CASSLADRGPYMLAKNIQYF
v_gene: TRBV27; d_gene: TRBD1; j_gene: TRBJ2-1; abundance: .; CDR3nt: TGTGCCAGCCTCTCTCGGACAGGGGAGGGCGATGAGCAGTTCTTC; CDR3aa: CASLSRTGEGDEQFF
v_gene: TRBV7-9; d_gene: .; j_gene: TRBJ2-1; abundance: .; CDR3nt: TGTGCCAGCAGCCTGGTCCGTTACAATGAGCAGTTCTTC; CDR3aa: CASSLVRYNEQFF
v_gene: TRBV29-1; d_gene: .; j_gene: TRBJ2-7; abundance: few; CDR3nt: TGCAGCGTTGAAGTCGCGACGGCTACCTACGAGCAGTACTTC; CDR3aa: CSVEVATATYEQYF
v_gene: TRBV4-1; d_gene: TRBD2; j_gene: TRBJ2-2; abundance: few; CDR3nt: TGCGCCAGCAGCCAAAGTTTAATGGCTAGCGGGAGGAGCATGGGGGAGCTGTTTTTT; CDR3aa: CASSQSLMASGRSMGELFF
v_gene: TRBV30; d_gene: .; j_gene: TRBJ2-3; abundance: .; CDR3nt: TGTGCCTGGAGTGCTGGCGGGACTAGCACAGATACGCAGTATTTT; CDR3aa: CAWSAGGTSTDTQYF
v_gene: TRBV30; d_gene: .; j_gene: TRBJ2-7; abundance: .; CDR3nt: TGTGCCTGGAGTCTCAGGATCGAGCAGTACTTC; CDR3aa: CAWSLRIEQYF
v_gene: TRBV2; d_gene: .; j_gene: TRBJ2-2; abundance: .; CDR3nt: TGTGCCACAGGTGGTTCTACCCGGGACACCGGCACCGGGGAGCTGTTTTTT; CDR3aa: CATGGSTRDTGTGELFF
v_gene: TRBV5-6; d_gene: TRBD1; j_gene: TRBJ2-2; abundance: once; CDR3nt: TGTGCCAGCAGCTTGGCAGGGGGCTCGGGCACCGGGGAGCTGTTTTTT; CDR3aa: CASSLAGGSGTGELFF
v_gene: TRBV6-6; d_gene: .; j_gene: TRBJ1-2; abundance: .; CDR3nt: TGTGCCAGCAGTTACTCGAAAACTAACTATGGCTACACCTTC; CDR3aa: CASSYSKTNYGYTF
v_gene: TRBV5-4; d_gene: .; j_gene: TRBJ2-1; abundance: once; CDR3nt: TGTGCCAGCAGCCCCTTAGCCAATGAGCAGTTCTTC; CDR3aa: CASSPLANEQFF
v_gene: TRBV29-1; d_gene: TRBD1; j_gene: TRBJ2-7; abundance: few; CDR3nt: TGCAGCGTACGACAGGGGTGGAGCGAGCAGTACTTC; CDR3aa: CSVRQGWSEQYF
v_gene: TRBV30; d_gene: .; j_gene: TRBJ2-1; abundance: .; CDR3nt: TGTGCCTGGAGTGCCGACAGGGAGCAGTTCTTC; CDR3aa: CAWSADREQFF
v_gene: TRBV5-1; d_gene: TRBD1; j_gene: TRBJ2-5; abundance: .; CDR3nt: TGCGCCAGCAGCTCTGGACAGGGGCAAGAGACCCAGTACTTC; CDR3aa: CASSSGQGQETQYF
v_gene: TRBV7-2; d_gene: .; j_gene: TRBJ1-1; abundance: .; CDR3nt: TGTGCCAGCAGTACGGACAGGAACACTGAAGCTTTCTTT; CDR3aa: CASSTDRNTEAFF
v_gene: TRBV7-2; d_gene: TRBD1; j_gene: TRBJ1-6; abundance: .; CDR3nt: TGTGCCAGCAGCTTAAGGACAGGGGATTCTTCACCCCTCCACTTT; CDR3aa: CASSLRTGDSSPLHF
v_gene: TRBV9; d_gene: TRBD1; j_gene: TRBJ1-2; abundance: few; CDR3nt: TGTGCCAGCAGCGTAGAGGGGGCTGGCTACACCTTC; CDR3aa: CASSVEGAGYTF
v_gene: TRBV7-3; d_gene: .; j_gene: TRBJ2-7; abundance: .; CDR3nt: TGTGCCAGCAGCTTAACTTCCCAGGGGACTCTATACGAGCAGTACTTC; CDR3aa: CASSLTSQGTLYEQYF
v_gene: TRBV5-1; d_gene: TRBD1; j_gene: TRBJ2-2; abundance: few; CDR3nt: TGCGCCAGCTACCAGGGGACAGGGAAAACCGGGGAGCTGTTTTTT; CDR3aa: CASYQGTGKTGELFF
v_gene: TRBV7-2; d_gene: .; j_gene: TRBJ1-2; abundance: .; CDR3nt: TGTGCCAGCAGCTTAGTCGAGGTCCCGGACGGCTATGGCTACACCTTC; CDR3aa: CASSLVEVPDGYGYTF
v_gene: TRBV6-5; d_gene: .; j_gene: TRBJ1-2; abundance: .; CDR3nt: TGTGCCAGCAGTCCGCTAACCCTAACTAACTATGGCTACACCTTC; CDR3aa: CASSPLTLTNYGYTF
v_gene: TRBV6-5; d_gene: .; j_gene: TRBJ1-1; abundance: .; CDR3nt: TGTGCCAGCAGTCCTACCGTTAACACTGAAGCTTTCTTT; CDR3aa: CASSPTVNTEAFF
v_gene: TRBV29-1; d_gene: .; j_gene: TRBJ1-4; abundance: .; CDR3nt: TGCAGCGTTGTAAGGTCCGGGCATGAAAAACTGTTTTTT; CDR3aa: CSVVRSGHEKLFF
v_gene: TRBV5-1; d_gene: TRBD1; j_gene: TRBJ2-2; abundance: .; CDR3nt: TGCGCCAGCAAAACCGGGACAGAAAACACCGGGGAGCTGTTTTTT; CDR3aa: CASKTGTENTGELFF
v_gene: TRBV21-1; d_gene: .; j_gene: TRBJ2-7; abundance: .; CDR3nt: TGTGCCAGCAGCTTACGCCTTCCGGGACAGCAGTACTTC; CDR3aa: CASSLRLPGQQYF
v_gene: TRBV2; d_gene: .; j_gene: TRBJ2-7; abundance: .; CDR3nt: TGTGCCAGCAGTGTGCAGGGGGGCTACGAGCAGTACTTC; CDR3aa: CASSVQGGYEQYF
v_gene: TRBV5-1; d_gene: TRBD1; j_gene: TRBJ2-7; abundance: once; CDR3nt: TGCGCCAGCAGCTTAAGGACAGGGTTCTACGAGCAGTACTTC; CDR3aa: CASSLRTGFYEQYF
v_gene: TRBV6-5; d_gene: .; j_gene: TRBJ2-3; abundance: few; CDR3nt: TGTGCCAGCGCCAATCGCCTCACAGATACGCAGTATTTT; CDR3aa: CASANRLTDTQYF
v_gene: TRBV5-1; d_gene: .; j_gene: TRBJ2-1; abundance: few; CDR3nt: TGCGCCAGCAGCTTGGAGGCTAGGCAGTTCGATGAGCAGTTCTTC; CDR3aa: CASSLEARQFDEQFF
v_gene: TRBV15; d_gene: .; j_gene: TRBJ2-3; abundance: few; CDR3nt: TGTGCCACCAGCAGAGGGACTGCAGATACGCAGTATTTT; CDR3aa: CATSRGTADTQYF
v_gene: TRBV7-3; d_gene: .; j_gene: TRBJ2-3; abundance: .; CDR3nt: TGTGCCAGCAGGAGGGACATTTCTAACACAGATACGCAGTATTTT; CDR3aa: CASRRDISNTDTQYF
v_gene: TRBV5-1; d_gene: TRBD1; j_gene: TRBJ2-5; abundance: .; CDR3nt: TGCGCCAGCAGCCGGGACAGACAAGAAGAGACCCAGTACTTC; CDR3aa: CASSRDRQEETQYF
v_gene: TRBV5-1; d_gene: .; j_gene: TRBJ2-3; abundance: .; CDR3nt: TGCGCCAGCAGCTTGGGAACTCCGGGGACAGATACGCAGTATTTT; CDR3aa: CASSLGTPGTDTQYF
v_gene: TRBV25-1; d_gene: .; j_gene: TRBJ2-1; abundance: once; CDR3nt: TGTGCCAGCAGTAAACTAGCCGGTTACAATGAGCAGTTCTTC; CDR3aa: CASSKLAGYNEQFF
v_gene: TRBV7-2; d_gene: TRBD1; j_gene: TRBJ1-2; abundance: .; CDR3nt: TGTGCCAGCAGCTTTGGGACAGTATATGGCTACACCTTC; CDR3aa: CASSFGTVYGYTF
v_gene: TRBV11-2; d_gene: TRBD2; j_gene: TRBJ2-1; abundance: .; CDR3nt: TGTGCCAGCAGCTTACAGCTAGCGGCTCATGAGCAGTTCTTC; CDR3aa: CASSLQLAAHEQFF
v_gene: TRBV5-1; d_gene: .; j_gene: TRBJ1-4; abundance: .; CDR3nt: TGCGCCAGCAGCGGAGTGGGGGGCGCAACTGAAAAACTGTTTTTT; CDR3aa: CASSGVGGATEKLFF
v_gene: TRBV9; d_gene: .; j_gene: TRBJ1-5; abundance: .; CDR3nt: TGTGCCAGCAGCGTAGGTCCGTTTAATCAGCCCCAGCATTTT; CDR3aa: CASSVGPFNQPQHF
v_gene: TRBV5-4; d_gene: .; j_gene: TRBJ2-5; abundance: .; CDR3nt: TGTGCCAGCAGCTCGACAGAAGAAGAGACCCAGTACTTC; CDR3aa: CASSSTEEETQYF
v_gene: TRBV2; d_gene: TRBD1; j_gene: TRBJ2-6; abundance: .; CDR3nt: TGTGCCAGCAGTCGACAGGGCAACTCTGGGGCCAACGTCCTGACTTTC; CDR3aa: CASSRQGNSGANVLTF
v_gene: TRBV7-9; d_gene: TRBD1; j_gene: TRBJ2-7; abundance: .; CDR3nt: TGTGCCAGCGGACTTGGGGACAGTACAGCCGAGCAGTACTTC; CDR3aa: CASGLGDSTAEQYF
v_gene: TRBV7-3; d_gene: .; j_gene: TRBJ2-7; abundance: .; CDR3nt: TGTGCCAGCAGCCCGGGTCCAGGGGCGGACTACGAGCAGTACTTC; CDR3aa: CASSPGPGADYEQYF
v_gene: TRBV18; d_gene: .; j_gene: TRBJ2-7; abundance: .; CDR3nt: TGTGCCAGCTCAACGACCCCGAATTCCAACGCCTACGAGCAGTACTTC; CDR3aa: CASSTTPNSNAYEQYF
v_gene: TRBV10-3; d_gene: .; j_gene: TRBJ1-4; abundance: .; CDR3nt: TGTGCCATCAGTGAGTCAGGAGAAAAACTGTTTTTT; CDR3aa: CAISESGEKLFF
v_gene: TRBV5-1; d_gene: .; j_gene: TRBJ2-6; abundance: .; CDR3nt: TGCGCCAGCAGCTTGGAACTGGCAGGGCGGTTCTCTGGGGCCAACGTCCTGACTTTC; CDR3aa: CASSLELAGRFSGANVLTF
v_gene: TRBV5-4; d_gene: .; j_gene: TRBJ1-4; abundance: .; CDR3nt: TGTGCCAGCAGCCGGATGGGACGGACAAATGAAAAACTGTTTTTT; CDR3aa: CASSRMGRTNEKLFF
v_gene: TRBV29-1; d_gene: .; j_gene: TRBJ1-2; abundance: .; CDR3nt: TGCAGCGTTGGTGTTGGGGCCTCCGAAAGTGGCTACACCTTC; CDR3aa: CSVGVGASESGYTF
v_gene: TRBV2; d_gene: TRBD1; j_gene: TRBJ2-1; abundance: few; CDR3nt: TGTGCCGGGGACAGGGGGCATGATGAGCAGTTCTTC; CDR3aa: CAGDRGHDEQFF
v_gene: TRBV30; d_gene: .; j_gene: TRBJ1-2; abundance: .; CDR3nt: TGTGCCTGGAGTGTATATCCCCGCCGGGGGCTGAACTATGGCTACACCTTC; CDR3aa: CAWSVYPRRGLNYGYTF
v_gene: TRBV6-6; d_gene: .; j_gene: TRBJ1-2; abundance: .; CDR3nt: TGTGCCAGCAGTTACTCCGGGGGCGGTTCGGTTGGCTACACCTTC; CDR3aa: CASSYSGGGSVGYTF
v_gene: TRBV11-2; d_gene: .; j_gene: TRBJ1-1; abundance: once; CDR3nt: TGTGCCACCGCACAGGGCTCTCTGGCTTTCTTT; CDR3aa: CATAQGSLAFF
v_gene: TRBV7-2; d_gene: .; j_gene: TRBJ1-1; abundance: .; CDR3nt: TGTGCCAGCAGCTCGTTCCAGGGGCACACTGAAGCTTTCTTT; CDR3aa: CASSSFQGHTEAFF
v_gene: TRBV5-1; d_gene: .; j_gene: TRBJ2-5; abundance: few; CDR3nt: TGCGCCAGCAGCGCCCCGGGAGAAGAGACCCAGTACTTC; CDR3aa: CASSAPGEETQYF
v_gene: TRBV10-3; d_gene: TRBD1; j_gene: TRBJ1-2; abundance: .; CDR3nt: TGTGCCATCAGTGGGACAGGGGGCCATCTAGCCAATGGCTACACCTTC; CDR3aa: CAISGTGGHLANGYTF
v_gene: TRBV21-1; d_gene: .; j_gene: TRBJ2-7; abundance: few; CDR3nt: TGTGCCAGCAGCAAAGTGGGACTAGATTCCGAGCAGTACTTC; CDR3aa: CASSKVGLDSEQYF